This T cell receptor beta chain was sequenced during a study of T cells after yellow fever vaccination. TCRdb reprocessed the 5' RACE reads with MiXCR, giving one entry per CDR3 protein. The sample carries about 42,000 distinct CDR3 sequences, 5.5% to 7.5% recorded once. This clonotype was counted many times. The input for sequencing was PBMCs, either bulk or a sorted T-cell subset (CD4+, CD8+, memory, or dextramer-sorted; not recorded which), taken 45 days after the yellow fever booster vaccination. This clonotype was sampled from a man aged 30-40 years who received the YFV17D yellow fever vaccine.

The DNA for the CDR3 is TGTGCCAGCACCATTGACAGGAACACTGAAGCTTTCTTT. Encoded protein: CASTIDRNTEAFF. The V call is TRBV6-1, the J call TRBJ1-1; D may be TRBD1 (5 bases). V lost 7 bases and J 1 base, leaving 10 bases between the germline ends. The CDR3 spans 13 residues. Germline V gene data show CDR1 as MNHNS and CDR2 as SASEGT.